The 17 T cell receptor beta chains below all came from one sample that was sequenced in a study of T cell responses to AZD1222 COVID-19 vaccine. Sequencing was performed with immunoSEQ multiplex PCR; in TCRdb, only in-frame clones are kept and a portion is missing. The sample has 46,000 or so clones; over 65% are singletons. This specimen was peripheral blood, taken on day 0 of AZD1222 vaccination. The receptor source for this set is an adult in good health.

This chain joins TRBV3-1 (or the pseudogene TRBV3-2) and TRBJ1-1; 7 positions agree with TRBD1. Trimming cost V 1 base and J 5 bases; bases outside gene matches: 7. Germline CDR1 and CDR2: LGHDT and YNNKEL (reference sequence). The CDR3 covers 15 residues. The CDR3 region is CASSQAAGGRTEAFF. The CDR3 region has the DNA TGTGCCAGCAGCCAAGCGGCAGGGGGTAGGACTGAAGCTTTCTTT.

V is TRBV6-2 or TRBV6-3 and J is TRBJ1-4; a possible D gene is TRBD1 (6 bases). V was pared by 2 bases and J by 10 bases, with 17 bases between. There are 15 residues in the CDR3. The germline V gene encodes CDR1 MNHEY and CDR2 SVGEGT. CDR3 sequence: CASSYADRGGGKLFF. DNA of the CDR3: TGTGCCAGCAGTTACGCTGACCGCGGGGGCGGAAAACTGTTTTTT.

V and J are TRBV28 and TRBJ1-4; maybe TRBD1 (5 bases). The germline gives CDR1 MDHEN, CDR2 SYDVKM. Between the trimmed V and J ends, which lost 0 bases and 12 bases, there was a span of 14 bases. The CDR3 is 14 amino acids. The CDR3: CASSLWQGEFQLFF. The DNA of the CDR3 is TGTGCCAGCAGTTTATGGCAGGGCGAGTTTCAACTGTTTTTT.

The chain has TRBV6-5 and TRBJ1-1; D remains ambiguous. Germline lookup yields CDR1 MNHEY and CDR2 SVGAGI. Between the trimmed V and J ends, which lost 6 bases and 4 bases, there was a span of 15 bases. This CDR3 is built from 14 residues. The CDR3 DNA reads TGTGCCAGCAGCCCCCTGCTAGGGTCCACTGAAGCTTTCTTT. It specifies CASSPLLGSTEAFF.

The chain joins TRBV27 to TRBJ1-2; D is possibly TRBD1 (5 bases). From germline, CDR1 is MNHEY and CDR2 SMNVEV (reference sequence). The length of the CDR3 is 15 residues. Between the trimmed V and J ends, which lost 7 bases and 4 bases, there was a span of 19 bases. The CDR3 DNA reads as TGTGCCAGCACCCCCATCGGGGCTGGGGGCTATGGCTACACCTTC. Amino acids: CASTPIGAGGYGYTF.

The rearrangement links TRBV3-1 (or the pseudogene TRBV3-2) to TRBJ2-1; 12 bases are shared with TRBD2. CDR1 and CDR2 (germline): LGHDT, YNNKEL (reference sequence). V shed 3 bases, J shed 2 bases, and the junction held 2 bases outside the gene matches. This CDR3 region has 16 residues. CDR3 sequence: CASSQRLAGAYNEQFF. CDR3 DNA sequence: TGTGCCAGCAGCCAGAGACTAGCGGGGGCCTACAATGAGCAGTTCTTC.

The J gene is TRBJ1-6, the V gene TRBV30; TRBD1 is a possible D gene (5 bases). Between the trimmed V and J ends, which lost 3 bases and 6 bases, there was a span of 18 bases. CDR3 size: 16 residues. Germline V gives CDR1 GTSNPN, CDR2 SVGIG (reference sequence). The CDR3 protein is CAWRGGGRAGNSPLHF. CDR3 nucleotides: TGTGCCTGGAGAGGAGGTGGCAGGGCGGGTAATTCACCCCTCCACTTT.

The V and J genes are TRBV10-2 and TRBJ2-7; 7 bases align to TRBD1. The CDR3 covers 16 residues. CDR1 and CDR2 (germline): WSHSY, SAAADI. The trim removed 3 bases at V and 2 bases at J, leaving 10 bases unmatched. The chain's CDR3 is CASSDLRQGVTYEQYV. In DNA form, the CDR3 reads TGCGCCAGCAGTGATTTGAGACAGGGCGTCACCTACGAGCAGTACGTC.

The CDR3 spells CASRAYRDWGSGGYTF. The CDR3 DNA sequence: TGTGCCAGCAGGGCATACAGGGATTGGGGCTCGGGTGGCTACACCTTC. V usage is TRBV2 and J usage is TRBJ1-2, with D perhaps matching TRBD1 (6 bases). This CDR3 region has 16 residues. CDR1 is SNHLY, CDR2 FYNNEI, per germline. Between the trimmed V and J ends, which lost 6 bases and 7 bases, there was a span of 24 bases.

This clone was recorded a few times. The chain couples TRBV28 to TRBJ2-7; D is ambiguous. Per the germline V gene, CDR1 is MDHEN and CDR2 is SYDVKM. This CDR3 is built from 10 residues. V lost 8 bases, J lost 2 bases, and 4 bases lay in between. CDR3 in DNA: TGTGCCAGCTCGACCTACGAGCAGTACTTC. Residues: CASSTYEQYF.

This clone showed up just a few times. The V call is TRBV19, the J call TRBJ2-1, with 8 bases identical to TRBD2. The CDR3 sequence is 16 residues long. Trimming removed 3 bases from V and 4 bases from J; junction bases left unmatched: 8. Germline CDR1 and CDR2: LNHDA and SQIVND (reference sequence). The CDR3 sequence is CASSIFASGSYNEQFF. The CDR3 DNA follows: TGTGCCAGTAGTATTTTCGCTAGCGGGTCATACAATGAGCAGTTCTTC.

The chain recombines TRBV4-1 with TRBJ1-2, with D maybe TRBD1 (6 bases). CDR1 is MGHRA, CDR2 YSYEKL, per germline. V shed 2 bases and J shed 1 base, with 11 bases lying between them. There are 15 residues in the CDR3. CDR3: CASSQTTGNNYGYTF. CDR3 coding DNA: TGCGCCAGCAGCCAAACCACAGGGAATAACTATGGCTACACCTTC.

The chain links TRBV2 to TRBJ2-5; TRBD1 might be the D (7 bases). The CDR3 sequence is 12 residues long. V was clipped by 5 bases and J by 4 bases, with 8 bases between them. Germline CDR1 reads SNHLY; CDR2 reads FYNNEI. CDR3: CASSQGGETQYF. For the CDR3, the DNA is TGTGCCAGCAGTCAGGGGGGAGAGACCCAGTACTTC.

This chain links TRBV19 with TRBJ2-6; D is unclear. The CDR3 loop spans 15 amino acids. Germline CDR1 LNHDA, CDR2 SQIVND (reference sequence). Trimming took off 9 bases at V and 0 bases at J, with 12 bases between the two ends. The CDR3 region is CASTDGYSGANVLTF. The CDR3 nucleotides are TGTGCCAGCACCGACGGATACTCTGGGGCCAACGTCCTGACTTTC.

J is TRBJ2-7 and V is TRBV5-4; unclear D gene. Per germline, CDR1 SGHNT and CDR2 YYREEE (reference sequence). Trimming took 0 bases from V and 0 from J, leaving 10 bases between them. The length of the CDR3 is 15 residues. The DNA of the CDR3 is TGTGCCAGCAGCTTGGCCCCCGTGAGCTCCTACGAGCAGTACTTC. This gives the protein CASSLAPVSSYEQYF.

This chain joins TRBV5-4 and TRBJ1-2; possible D gene TRBD1, 6 bases. V lost 4 bases to trimming and J lost 2 bases, with 15 bases between them. Germline CDR1 and CDR2: SGHNT and YYREEE (reference sequence). This CDR3 region has 15 residues. The CDR3 loop is CASSRATGFNYGYTF. In DNA form, the CDR3 reads TGTGCCAGCAGCCGAGCGACAGGTTTCAACTATGGCTACACCTTC.

The chain links TRBV11-2 to TRBJ1-2, with 7 nucleotides matching TRBD1. The CDR3 consists of 14 residues. The V gene's germline CDR1 is SGHAT and CDR2 FQNNGV. V shed 5 bases and J 14 bases; nucleotides not matched to a gene: 17. The CDR3 DNA sequence: TGTGCCAGCAGCCCCCCCCTAAACAGGGGAGGTAGGACCTTC. Translated: CASSPPLNRGGRTF.